Listed below are T cell receptor beta chains from one sample, sequenced in a study of blood T cell repertoires in COVID-19. Data came from immunoSEQ multiplex PCR; TCRdb stores just in-frame clones and leaves some out. Seen here are a few hundred thousand clones, about 90% observed once, and the top ten hold approximately 2.1%. Sequenced input: peripheral blood. All receptors come from a woman aged 55-70 years with COVID-19, enrolled during active disease. Each CDR3 is given with its conserved first and last residue. Fields, in order: D gene, J gene, clone size, V gene, CDR3 protein, CDR3 DNA. D genes are given only for firm matches. Clone size appears in some rows only: once, few, many, or a class for an expanded clone.

>.|TRBJ1-3|.|TRBV7-9
CASSPGTEGNTIYF
TGTGCCAGCAGCCCTGGGACTGAAGGAAACACCATATATTTT
>TRBD1|TRBJ2-2|once|TRBV6-6
CASSNRGPGELFF
TGTGCCAGCAGTAACAGGGGTCCCGGGGAGCTGTTTTTT
>.|TRBJ1-1|.|TRBV6-2/TRBV6-3
CASSFGGNTEAFF
TGTGCCAGCAGTTTTGGAGGGAACACTGAAGCTTTCTTT
>.|TRBJ1-2|.|TRBV7-2
CASSLDPSRPYGYTF
TGTGCCAGCAGCTTAGACCCGAGCAGGCCCTATGGCTACACCTTC
>TRBD1|TRBJ1-4|once|TRBV14
CASSQGRGRTFTTNEKLFF
TGTGCCAGCAGCCAAGGGAGGGGGCGAACGTTTACAACTAATGAAAAACTGTTTTTT
>TRBD1|TRBJ1-4|.|TRBV15
CATSRPQGGGEKLFF
TGTGCCACCAGCAGACCCCAGGGGGGAGGCGAAAAACTGTTTTTT
>TRBD1|TRBJ1-2|.|TRBV19
CASFRDSGNYGYTF
TGTGCCAGTTTCCGGGACAGTGGGAACTATGGCTACACCTTC
>.|TRBJ2-7|.|TRBV10-3
CAISVEKSSEQYF
TGTGCCATCAGTGTGGAGAAGAGCTCCGAGCAGTACTTC
>.|TRBJ1-1|.|TRBV4-1
CASSRSGQSVNTEAFF
TGCGCCAGCAGCCGGTCTGGACAGTCGGTGAACACTGAAGCTTTCTTT
>TRBD2|TRBJ2-7|.|TRBV7-2
CASSLGTSSVYEQYF
TGTGCCAGCAGCTTGGGGACTAGTTCAGTCTACGAGCAGTACTTC
>TRBD1|TRBJ2-2|.|TRBV13
CASSPVRTGLSTGELFF
TGTGCCAGCAGCCCCGTTCGGACAGGTCTAAGCACCGGGGAGCTGTTTTTT
>TRBD2|TRBJ2-7|.|TRBV19
CASSRLRTSKSYEQYF
TGTGCCAGTAGTAGACTCCGGACTAGCAAGTCCTACGAGCAGTACTTC
>.|TRBJ1-2|.|TRBV9
CASSVTLGAGNYGYTF
TGTGCCAGCAGCGTCACCCTTGGGGCCGGCAACTATGGCTACACCTTC
>TRBD1|TRBJ1-6|.|TRBV3-1/TRBV3-2
CASSQGTGAWNSPLHF
TGTGCCAGCAGCCAAGGTACAGGGGCATGGAATTCACCCCTCCACTTT
>.|TRBJ1-1|.|TRBV5-1
CASSLQQGRNTEAFF
TGCGCCAGCAGCTTGCAACAGGGAAGGAACACTGAAGCTTTCTTT
>TRBD1|TRBJ1-2|.|TRBV27
CASSSGTGSGYTF
TGTGCCAGCAGTTCCGGGACAGGGAGTGGCTACACCTTC
>TRBD1|TRBJ1-1|.|TRBV2
CASIHSGGRRTEAFF
TGTGCCAGCATTCACTCAGGGGGCCGGAGGACTGAAGCTTTCTTT
>.|TRBJ2-3|.|TRBV24-1
CATSDELGQDTQYF
TGTGCCACCAGTGACGAACTAGGGCAGGATACGCAGTATTTT
>.|TRBJ2-6|.|TRBV6-1
CASSERVSGANVLTF
TGTGCCAGCAGTGAGAGGGTGTCTGGGGCCAACGTCCTGACTTTC
>.|TRBJ1-1|.|TRBV4-1
CASSQGVRGNTEAFF
TGCGCCAGCAGCCAAGGTGTCAGGGGGAACACTGAAGCTTTCTTT
>.|TRBJ1-1|.|TRBV7-2
CASSYRVGTEAFF
TGTGCCAGCAGCTACAGAGTTGGGACAGAAGCTTTCTTT
>.|TRBJ1-1|few|TRBV28
CASTLEGWAEAFF
TGTGCCAGCACCCTAGAGGGTTGGGCTGAAGCTTTCTTT
>TRBD1|TRBJ1-3|.|TRBV5-1
CASTRDSTSGNTIYF
TGCGCCAGCACCCGGGACAGCACCTCTGGAAACACCATATATTTT
>.|TRBJ2-1|.|TRBV6-4
CASSDSDNNEQFF
TGTGCCAGCAGTGACTCGGACAACAATGAGCAGTTCTTC
>TRBD1|TRBJ1-1|.|TRBV3-1/TRBV3-2
CASSPGQGAEAFF
TGTGCCAGCAGCCCCGGACAGGGAGCTGAAGCTTTCTTT
>.|TRBJ1-1|once|TRBV5-1
CASSLASGQGGSGRLKAEAFF
TGCGCCAGCAGCTTGGCCTCGGGGCAGGGAGGAAGCGGCCGGCTCAAGGCTGAAGCTTTCTTT
>.|TRBJ2-5|.|TRBV4-3
CASSQEGRVETQYF
TGCGCCAGCAGCCAAGAGGGCAGGGTTGAGACCCAGTACTTC
>.|TRBJ2-7|.|TRBV5-4
CASSSPIGGAGQYF
TGTGCCAGCAGCTCGCCCATCGGAGGGGCCGGACAGTACTTC
>TRBD1|TRBJ1-5|.|TRBV7-2
CASSLGQTNQPQHF
TGTGCCAGCAGCTTGGGACAGACCAATCAGCCCCAGCATTTT
>.|TRBJ1-5|.|TRBV6-1
CASSELFIGNQPQHF
TGTGCCAGCAGTGAACTCTTTATAGGCAATCAGCCCCAGCATTTT
>.|TRBJ1-3|.|TRBV10-3
CAISGSKGNIAGNTIYF
TGTGCCATCAGTGGATCGAAGGGGAATATTGCGGGAAACACCATATATTTT
>TRBD1|TRBJ1-1|.|TRBV19
CASSARDRGPPEAFF
TGTGCCAGTAGTGCCCGGGACAGGGGGCCCCCTGAAGCTTTCTTT
>.|TRBJ1-1|.|TRBV21-1
CASSKPPGMNTEAFF
TGTGCCAGCAGCAAACCTCCAGGGATGAACACTGAAGCTTTCTTT
>.|TRBJ2-5|.|TRBV3-1/TRBV3-2
CASSQGRGQYF
TGTGCCAGCAGCCAGGGCAGGGGCCAGTACTTC
>TRBD1|TRBJ2-1|.|TRBV27
CASTIGTAFNNEQFF
TGTGCCAGCACTATAGGGACAGCTTTTAACAATGAGCAGTTCTTC
>.|TRBJ1-2|.|TRBV7-9
CASSPDSFYGYTF
TGTGCCAGCAGCCCGGACAGTTTCTATGGCTACACCTTC
>TRBD1|TRBJ2-5|once|TRBV6-6
CASRGDRQETQYF
TGTGCCAGCAGAGGGGACAGACAAGAGACCCAGTACTTC
>TRBD1|TRBJ1-1|.|TRBV19
CATGGTGTLNTEAFF
TGTGCCACCGGAGGGACAGGGACCTTGAACACTGAAGCTTTCTTT
>.|TRBJ1-2|.|TRBV7-2
CASSLEGRVSRVYGYTF
TGTGCCAGCAGCTTAGAGGGCAGGGTTTCGCGAGTTTATGGCTACACCTTC
>TRBD1|TRBJ1-1|.|TRBV7-2
CASRVTGGVSAFF
TGTGCCAGCAGAGTTACAGGGGGCGTATCAGCTTTCTTT
>TRBD1|TRBJ1-2|few|TRBV10-3
CAISEWDRGRGYTF
TGTGCCATCAGTGAATGGGACAGGGGGCGAGGCTACACCTTC
>.|TRBJ1-5|.|TRBV6-5
CASRSDSNSNQPQHF
TGTGCCAGCAGGTCCGACAGCAATAGCAATCAGCCCCAGCATTTT